The present T cell receptor beta chain was sequenced within a study of T-cell reconstitution after alpha-beta-depleted transplantation in children. It was with unique molecular identifiers that the TCRbeta library was prepared. One entry per CDR3 protein, called by TCRdb with MiXCR from the PCR reads. The repertoire holds around 400,000 distinct CDR3 sequences, with 20% as singletons. Trimming took 1 base from V and 8 from J, leaving 10 bases between them. CDR3 length: 13 amino acids. Germline values: CDR1 SGHTA, CDR2 FQGNSA. This chain connects TRBV7-2 to TRBJ2-3, with a tentative D call TRBD1 (5 bases). The TCR sequence derives from a human donor who donated a stem cell graft to a child with acute myeloid leukemia. The material was PBMCs from the stem cell graft donor, obtained from the stem cell graft. The CDR3 loop reads CASSLGTPLTQYF. The CDR3 bases are TGTGCCAGCAGCTTAGGGACACCGCTTACGCAGTATTTT. The entire variable domain, with the rest obtained from reference TRBV7-2 and TRBJ2-3, is as follows: GAGVSQSPSNKVTEKGKDVELRCDPISGHTALYWYRQSLGQGLEFLIYFQGNSAPDKSGLPSDRFSAERTGGSVSTLTIQRTQQEDSAVYLCASSLGTPLTQYFGPGTRLTVL.